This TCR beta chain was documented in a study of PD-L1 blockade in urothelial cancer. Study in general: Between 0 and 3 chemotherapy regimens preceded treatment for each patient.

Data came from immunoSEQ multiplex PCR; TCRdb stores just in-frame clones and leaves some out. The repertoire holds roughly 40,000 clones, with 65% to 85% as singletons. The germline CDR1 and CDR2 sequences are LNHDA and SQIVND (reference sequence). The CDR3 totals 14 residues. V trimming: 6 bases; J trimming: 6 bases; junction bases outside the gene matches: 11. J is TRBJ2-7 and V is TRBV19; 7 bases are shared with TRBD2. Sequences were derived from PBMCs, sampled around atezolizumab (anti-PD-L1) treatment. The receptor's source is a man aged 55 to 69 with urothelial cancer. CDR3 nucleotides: TGTGCCAGTAGAATAATGGGGGGGGACTGCGAGCAGTACTTC. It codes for CASRIMGGDCEQYF.